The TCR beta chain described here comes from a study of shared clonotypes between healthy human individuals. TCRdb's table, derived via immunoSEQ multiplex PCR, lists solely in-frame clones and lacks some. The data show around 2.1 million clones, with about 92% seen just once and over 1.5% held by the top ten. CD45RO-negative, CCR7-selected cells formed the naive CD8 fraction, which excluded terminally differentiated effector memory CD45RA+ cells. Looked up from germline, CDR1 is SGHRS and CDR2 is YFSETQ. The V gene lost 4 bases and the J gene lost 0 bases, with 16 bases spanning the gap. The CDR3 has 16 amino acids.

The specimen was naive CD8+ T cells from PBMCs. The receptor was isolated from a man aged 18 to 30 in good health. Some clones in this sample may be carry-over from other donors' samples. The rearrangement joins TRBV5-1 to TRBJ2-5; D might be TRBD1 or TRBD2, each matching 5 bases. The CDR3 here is CASSAGSGRDQETQYF. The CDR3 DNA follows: TGCGCCAGCAGCGCCGGGTCGGGACGCGACCAAGAGACCCAGTACTTC.